A single sample gave rise to the 31 T cell receptor beta chains below, sequenced in a study of immune evolution from preneoplasia to lung adenocarcinoma. Repertoires were generated with immunoSEQ multiplex PCR, while TCRdb's copy carries only in-frame clones and drops some. In the table there are 4,200 or so clones, approximately 85% of which are singletons. The specimen sequenced was FFPE invasive lung adenocarcinoma tissue. The origin of the receptors is a person aged 45-65 years with lung adenocarcinoma.

The chain recombines TRBV7-2 with TRBJ1-3; maybe TRBD1 (5 bases). V lost 5 bases to trimming and J lost 2 bases, with 19 bases between them. The germline V gene has CDR1 SGHTA and CDR2 FQGNSA. CDR3 length equals 17 residues. The CDR3 nucleotides read TGTGCCAGCAGCCGGAATGACCCGGGACTAGCTGGAAACACCATATATTTT. Protein: CASSRNDPGLAGNTIYF.

The V gene is TRBV6-1, the J gene TRBJ2-5, with a tentative D call TRBD1 (5 bases). CDR1 and CDR2 (germline): MNHNS, SASEGT. Trimming took off 4 bases at V and 2 bases at J, with 14 bases between the two ends. The CDR3 consists of 15 residues. This CDR3 is CASSAQQETQETQYF. DNA for the CDR3: TGTGCCAGCAGTGCCCAACAGGAGACACAAGAGACCCAGTACTTC.

The rearrangement links TRBV5-1 to TRBJ2-1, with D possibly TRBD1 on 5 matching bases. Germline V gene data show CDR1 as SGHRS and CDR2 as YFSETQ. This CDR3 is 14 amino acids long. Trimming left V 2 bases short and J 6 bases short, with 12 bases between. This chain's CDR3 is CASSLAQGGNEQFF. The CDR3 DNA is TGCGCCAGCAGCTTAGCCCAGGGCGGCAATGAGCAGTTCTTC.

The V and J genes are TRBV14 and TRBJ2-5; perhaps TRBD1 as D (6 bases). CDR1 is SGHDN and CDR2 is FVKESK in the germline V gene. The CDR3 extends over 13 amino acids. The V end was cut by 3 bases, the J end by 2 bases, with 7 bases between. The CDR3 spells CASSHRGQETQYF. CDR3 bases: TGTGCCAGCAGCCATAGGGGGCAAGAGACCCAGTACTTC.

The chain joins TRBV19 to TRBJ2-7; TRBD1 matches 11 bases. The V segment lost 7 bases and the J segment 6 bases; nucleotides outside the gene matches: 5. Looked up from germline, CDR1 is LNHDA and CDR2 is SQIVND (reference sequence). The CDR3 spans 13 residues. CDR3 sequence: CASNRDRGTEQYF. The CDR3 DNA reads as TGTGCCAGTAACCGGGACAGGGGGACCGAGCAGTACTTC. Looking up the rest from reference TRBV19 and TRBJ2-7 gives the full variable domain: DGGITQSPKYLFRKEGQNVTLSCEQNLNHDAMYWYRQDPGQGLRLIYYSQIVNDFQKGDIAEGYSVSREKKESFPLTVTSAQKNPTAFYLCASNRDRGTEQYFGPGTRLTVT.

The genes are TRBV4-1 and TRBJ2-1, with 7 nucleotides matching TRBD1. J lost 8 bases, V lost 4 bases, and 5 bases had no gene match. From germline, CDR1 is MGHRA and CDR2 YSYEKL. This CDR3 comprises 13 residues. This chain's CDR3 is CASSPGQADEQFF. The CDR3 region has the DNA TGCGCCAGCAGCCCCGGACAGGCCGATGAGCAGTTCTTC.

The V gene is TRBV30, the J gene TRBJ2-1; TRBD2 aligns across 9 bases. There are 13 residues in the CDR3. From germline, CDR1 is GTSNPN and CDR2 SVGIG (reference sequence). Losses at the gene ends were 1 base for V and 9 bases for J; bases not matched to a gene: 4. The CDR3 DNA reads as TGTGCCTGGAGTGATAGCGGGAGTTCTGAGCAGTTCTTC. This gives the protein CAWSDSGSSEQFF.

The rearrangement uses TRBV5-1 and TRBJ1-5, with 7 positions matching TRBD1. The CDR3 has 16 amino acids. CDR1 SGHRS and CDR2 YFSETQ come from the germline V gene. V shed 0 bases and J 5 bases; nucleotides not matched to a gene: 8. CDR3 DNA: TGCGCCAGCAGCTTGGTCGGCAGGGGGGATCATCAGCCCCAGCATTTT. Its protein is CASSLVGRGDHQPQHF. Full variable domain (remainder filled in from reference TRBV5-1 and TRBJ1-5): KAGVTQTPRYLIKTRGQQVTLSCSPISGHRSVSWYQQTPGQGLQFLFEYFSETQRNKGNFPGRFSGRQFSNSRSEMNVSTLELGDSALYLCASSLVGRGDHQPQHFGDGTRLSIL.

V is TRBV7-2 and J is TRBJ2-5, with TRBD1 matching over 8 bases. Losses at the gene ends were 5 bases for V and 5 bases for J; bases not matched to a gene: 7. CDR1 is SGHTA and CDR2 is FQGNSA in the germline V gene. The length of the CDR3 is 14 residues. In DNA, the CDR3 is TGTGCCAGCAGCCCGGGTGGACAGGGTGAGACCCAGTACTTC. This encodes CASSPGGQGETQYF.

The CDR3 protein is CASGPGGAGYYEQYF. The CDR3 nucleotides read TGCGCCAGCGGCCCAGGTGGGGCGGGGTACTACGAGCAGTACTTC. The gene calls are TRBV10-1 and TRBJ2-7, with a tentative D call TRBD2 (6 bases). The CDR3 totals 15 residues. The germline V gene encodes CDR1 WNHNN and CDR2 SYGVQD (reference sequence). The V gene lost 8 bases and the J gene lost 3 bases, with 20 bases spanning the gap.

This clone was observed a few times. The V gene is TRBV6-5, the J gene TRBJ1-5, with D hard to call. The CDR3 has 11 amino acids. Germline CDR1 MNHEY, CDR2 SVGAGI. The V end lost 10 bases, the J end lost 5 bases, and 9 bases lay between the germline ends. DNA for the CDR3: TGTGCCACCGGGGTAGATCAGCCCCAGCATTTT. It encodes CATGVDQPQHF.

The rearrangement links TRBV7-9 to TRBJ1-2; D possibly corresponds to TRBD1 (5 bases). The germline V gene encodes CDR1 SEHNR and CDR2 FQNEAQ (reference sequence). This CDR3 contains 15 residues. Trimming stripped 1 base from V and 5 bases from J, with 14 bases between. CDR3: CASSLGGAGWYGYTF. The DNA of the CDR3 is TGTGCCAGCAGCTTAGGGGGAGCAGGGTGGTATGGCTACACCTTC.

The rearrangement links TRBV6-1 to TRBJ1-1, with 7 nucleotides matching TRBD1. V gave up 3 bases and J gave up 2 bases; unmatched junction bases: 9. The CDR3 runs 16 residues. Germline values: CDR1 MNHNS, CDR2 SASEGT. The CDR3 protein is CASSDTWDRANTEAFF. For the CDR3, the DNA is TGTGCCAGCAGTGACACTTGGGACAGAGCAAACACTGAAGCTTTCTTT.

The J gene is TRBJ2-7, the V gene TRBV18; D unclear. This CDR3 contains 14 residues. CDR1 is KGHSH and CDR2 is LQKENI in the germline V gene. The V end lost 3 bases, the J end lost 4 bases, and 13 bases lay between the germline ends. The CDR3 here is CASSPRKIPYEQYF. CDR3 bases: TGTGCCAGCTCACCGCGGAAAATACCTTACGAGCAGTACTTC.

The genes are TRBV5-4 and TRBJ1-2, with unresolved D. Looked up from germline, CDR1 is SGHNT and CDR2 is YYREEE (reference sequence). The CDR3 is 14 amino acids. Trimming took 5 bases from V and 5 from J, leaving 16 bases between them. The CDR3 here is CASSPTGGAYGYTF. The CDR3 bases are TGTGCCAGCAGTCCCACGGGAGGAGCGTATGGCTACACCTTC.

This CDR3 is CASSILAGEEVGTGELFF. The CDR3 nucleotides read TGTGCCAGTAGTATCCTAGCGGGAGAGGAAGTAGGCACCGGGGAGCTGTTTTTT. J is TRBJ2-2 and V is TRBV19, with 10 bases identical to TRBD2. CDR1 LNHDA and CDR2 SQIVND come from the germline V gene (reference sequence). This CDR3 region has 18 residues. V dropped 3 bases and J dropped 4; count of bases not matched to a gene: 11.

The rearrangement uses TRBV5-8 and TRBJ2-7; D is unclear. CDR1 and CDR2 (germline): SGHTS, YDEGEE. V lost 3 bases and J lost 2, with 6 bases in between. This CDR3 region has 12 residues. The CDR3 nucleotides are TGTGCCAGCAGCTCGCTGACCTACGAGCAGTACTTC. Encoded protein: CASSSLTYEQYF.

This clone was seen just once. The rearrangement links TRBV6-5 to TRBJ1-4; D uncertain. The CDR3 spans 15 residues. Germline CDR1 is MNHEY and CDR2 is SVGAGI. V was shortened by 6 bases and J by 0 bases, with 11 bases between the two germline ends. Here the CDR3 reads CASRPGRATNEKLFF. The CDR3 DNA reads as TGTGCCAGCAGACCCGGACGCGCAACTAATGAAAAACTGTTTTTT.

This chain uses TRBV11-1 with TRBJ2-1; D gene ambiguous. The CDR3 contains 11 residues. V lost 3 bases to trimming and J lost 10 bases, with 7 bases between them. The germline gives CDR1 SGHAT, CDR2 FQDESV (reference sequence). CDR3 coding DNA: TGTGCCAGCAGCTTCCTAAGGGAGCAGTTCTTC. Protein sequence: CASSFLREQFF.

The chain is built from TRBV7-6 and TRBJ1-3; TRBD1 might be the D (5 bases). The germline gives CDR1 SGHVS, CDR2 FNYEAQ. This CDR3 contains 15 residues. Trimming took off 5 bases at V and 4 bases at J, with 15 bases between the two ends. This CDR3 reads CASSPYGGRGNTIYF. DNA for the CDR3: TGTGCCAGCAGCCCATACGGGGGTAGGGGAAACACCATATATTTT.

The chain recombines TRBV11-2 with TRBJ2-5; D is perhaps TRBD2 (5 bases). Trimming took off 5 bases at V and 2 bases at J, with 12 bases between the two ends. This CDR3 is built from 14 residues. CDR1 and CDR2 (germline): SGHAT, FQNNGV. The CDR3 loop reads CASSMTTFQETQYF. Written as DNA, the CDR3 is TGTGCCAGCAGCATGACTACTTTTCAAGAGACCCAGTACTTC.

The CDR3 sequence: CARGVAGGSETQYF. The CDR3 region has the DNA TGTGCCCGGGGGGTAGCGGGAGGGTCAGAGACCCAGTACTTC. The chain is built from TRBV30 and TRBJ2-5, with TRBD2 matching 11 bases. V shed 8 bases and J 4 bases; nucleotides not matched to a gene: 9. Germline lookup yields CDR1 GTSNPN and CDR2 SVGIG (reference sequence). The CDR3 extends over 14 amino acids.

This clone was observed a single time. This chain joins TRBV29-1 and TRBJ1-2; D is unclear. The CDR3 consists of 12 residues. CDR1 and CDR2 from the germline V gene are SQVTM and ANQGSEA. V was pared by 3 bases and J by 2 bases, with 7 bases between. In DNA, the CDR3 is TGCAGCGTTGAGAACGGCAACTATGGCTACACCTTC. The encoded protein is CSVENGNYGYTF.

The count of this clone is one. This chain joins TRBV7-2 and TRBJ2-3; D may be TRBD2 (5 bases). The V end was cut by 5 bases, the J end by 0 bases, with 12 bases between. CDR1 is SGHTA, CDR2 FQGNSA, per germline. The CDR3 has 15 residues. CDR3 region: CASSQAVFSTDTQYF. CDR3 DNA: TGTGCCAGCAGCCAAGCGGTTTTTAGCACAGATACGCAGTATTTT.

A single count supports this clone. The rearrangement links TRBV5-8 to TRBJ2-1; D is unresolved. The CDR3 covers 15 residues. Between the trimmed V and J ends, which lost 2 bases and 0 bases, there was a span of 9 bases. The V gene's germline CDR1 is SGHTS and CDR2 YDEGEE. CDR3 in DNA: TGTGCCAGCAGCTTCCGCCAGAGCTCCTACAATGAGCAGTTCTTC. Protein sequence: CASSFRQSSYNEQFF. Based on the CDR3 plus reference TRBV5-8 and TRBJ2-1, the full variable domain is EAGVTQSPTHLIKTRGQQATLRCSPISGHTSVYWYQQALGLGLQFLLWYDEGEERNRGNFPPRFSGRQFPNYSSELNVNALELEDSALYLCASSFRQSSYNEQFFGPGTRLTVL.

The V call is TRBV30, the J call TRBJ2-3; 11 nucleotides line up with TRBD2. Losses at the gene ends were 0 bases for V and 6 bases for J; bases not matched to a gene: 8. The germline V gene encodes CDR1 GTSNPN and CDR2 SVGIG (reference sequence). This CDR3 has 16 amino acids. CDR3 coding DNA: TGTGCCTGGAGTGTACAGGGGACTAGCGGCTCGGATACGCAGTATTTT. Amino acids: CAWSVQGTSGSDTQYF.

V is TRBV2 and J is TRBJ2-2; tentatively, D is TRBD1 or TRBD2 (5 bases each). CDR3 length: 15 amino acids. V was trimmed by 2 bases and J by 4 bases, leaving 11 bases between them. Germline CDR1 is SNHLY and CDR2 is FYNNEI. The CDR3 loop reads CASSELGEFTGELFF. The CDR3 coding sequence is TGTGCCAGCAGTGAATTGGGGGAATTCACCGGGGAGCTGTTTTTT.

The V gene is TRBV30, the J gene TRBJ1-5; no firm D call. The CDR3 extends over 13 amino acids. The germline V and J ends were trimmed by 6 bases and 6 bases, with 15 bases remaining between them. The V gene's germline CDR1 is GTSNPN and CDR2 SVGIG (reference sequence). The CDR3 sequence is CACAAGSGQPQHF. The CDR3 DNA sequence: TGTGCCTGCGCGGCCGGATCGGGTCAGCCCCAGCATTTT.

This clone was recorded a few times. The chain combines TRBV6-5 with TRBJ1-5; 7 bases match TRBD1. V dropped 4 bases and J dropped 2; count of bases not matched to a gene: 2. Germline-derived CDR1 and CDR2 are MNHEY and SVGAGI. This CDR3 is built from 14 residues. CDR3 sequence: CASSSRGGNQPQHF. DNA for the CDR3: TGTGCCAGCAGTTCCAGGGGGGGCAATCAGCCCCAGCATTTT.

This chain uses TRBV5-4 with TRBJ2-1; 13 bases fit TRBD2. Trimming took 4 bases from V and 7 from J; bases not matched to a gene: 14. Germline V lookup: CDR1 SGHNT, CDR2 YYREEE (reference sequence). The CDR3 runs to 18 residues. CDR3 nucleotides: TGTGCCAGCAGCCACCGACTAGCGGGAGGACCGACTTTGAATGAGCAGTTCTTC. Translation gives CASSHRLAGGPTLNEQFF.

This clone has only a few counts. The DNA of the CDR3 is TGTGCCAGTAAGGTCGCAGGGCGGTCTGAAGCTTTCTTT. Translation: CASKVAGRSEAFF. The rearrangement joins TRBV19 to TRBJ1-1; D is perhaps TRBD1 (5 bases). Trimming pared 7 bases from V and 6 bases from J, leaving 15 bases between. CDR3 length equals 13 residues. The germline V gene encodes CDR1 LNHDA and CDR2 SQIVND (reference sequence). The full variable domain, completed using reference TRBV19 and TRBJ1-1, is DGGITQSPKYLFRKEGQNVTLSCEQNLNHDAMYWYRQDPGQGLRLIYYSQIVNDFQKGDIAEGYSVSREKKESFPLTVTSAQKNPTAFYLCASKVAGRSEAFFGQGTRLTVV.